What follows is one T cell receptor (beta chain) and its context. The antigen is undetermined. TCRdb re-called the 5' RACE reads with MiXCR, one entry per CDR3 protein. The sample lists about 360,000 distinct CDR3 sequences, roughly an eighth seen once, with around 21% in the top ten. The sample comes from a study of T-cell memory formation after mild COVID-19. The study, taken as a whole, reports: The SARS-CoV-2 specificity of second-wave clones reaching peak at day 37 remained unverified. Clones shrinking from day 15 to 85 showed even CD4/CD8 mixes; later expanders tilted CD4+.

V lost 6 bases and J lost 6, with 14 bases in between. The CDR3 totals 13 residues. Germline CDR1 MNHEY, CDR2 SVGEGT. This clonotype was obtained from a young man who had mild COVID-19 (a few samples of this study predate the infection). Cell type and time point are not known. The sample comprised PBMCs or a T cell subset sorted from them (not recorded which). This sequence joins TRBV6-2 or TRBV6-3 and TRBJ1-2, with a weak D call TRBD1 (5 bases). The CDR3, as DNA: TGTGCCAGCAGCCTTCAGGGTCAGGATGGCTACACCTTC. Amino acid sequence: CASSLQGQDGYTF.